This T cell receptor beta chain was documented in a study of identical twins. Findings and caveats of the study: Twin sharing of out-of-frame TCR alpha was underestimated by models in monozygotic pairs. Abundant beta clonotypes from cord blood had fewer insertions, unlike memory repertoires, which showed none.

The CDR3 consists of 14 residues. Germline V gene lookup returns CDR1 LNHDA and CDR2 SQIVND (reference sequence). V shed 3 bases and J shed 1 base, with 8 bases lying between them. Healthy Caucasian individuals made up all the donors. MiXCR, applied by TCRdb to the 5' RACE reads, yields one record per CDR3 protein. The table records roughly 490,000 distinct CDR3 sequences, 13% to 15% of them present only once. Concerning this clonotype itself: As yet, its antigen is unknown.

The data also belong to a second study, concerning yellow fever vaccine responses in identical twins. That investigation notes: The T cell response to vaccination in identical twins was reportedly partly convergent and partly personalized.

This sequence joins TRBV19 and TRBJ2-3; D unclear. The receptor was isolated from a woman between 18 and 30 years old in good health. Input material: CD4+ T cells sorted from blood. In DNA form, the CDR3 reads TGTGCCAGTAGTATCTCTAGGGGCACAGATACGCAGTATTTT. Protein product: CASSISRGTDTQYF.